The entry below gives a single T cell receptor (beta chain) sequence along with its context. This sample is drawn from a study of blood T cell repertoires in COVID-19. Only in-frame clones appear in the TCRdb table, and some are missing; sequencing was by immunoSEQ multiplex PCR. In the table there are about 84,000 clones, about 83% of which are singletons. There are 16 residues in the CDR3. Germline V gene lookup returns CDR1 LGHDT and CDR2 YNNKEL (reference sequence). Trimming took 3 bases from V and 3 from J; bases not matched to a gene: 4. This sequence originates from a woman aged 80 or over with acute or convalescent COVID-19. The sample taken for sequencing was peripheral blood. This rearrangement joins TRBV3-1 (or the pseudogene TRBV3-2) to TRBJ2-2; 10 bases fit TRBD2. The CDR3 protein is CASSHSGRGYTGELFF. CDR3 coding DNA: TGTGCCAGCAGCCACAGCGGGAGGGGTTACACCGGGGAGCTGTTTTTT.